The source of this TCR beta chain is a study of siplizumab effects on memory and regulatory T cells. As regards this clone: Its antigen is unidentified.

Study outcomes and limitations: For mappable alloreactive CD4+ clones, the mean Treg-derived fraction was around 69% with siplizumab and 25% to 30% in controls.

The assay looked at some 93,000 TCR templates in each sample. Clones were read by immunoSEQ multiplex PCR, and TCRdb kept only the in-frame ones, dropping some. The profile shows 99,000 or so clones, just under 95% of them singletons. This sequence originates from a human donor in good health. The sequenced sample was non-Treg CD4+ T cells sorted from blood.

The CDR3 nucleotides read TGTGCCAGCAGTTACGGGGTAGGGGGTTTGAGCACTGAAGCTTTCTTT. Translation: CASSYGVGGLSTEAFF. The chain employs TRBV6-5 and TRBJ1-1; D perhaps matches TRBD1 (6 bases). CDR1 and CDR2 (germline): MNHEY, SVGAGI. The CDR3 contains 16 residues. The V and J ends lost 2 bases and 4 bases respectively, with 17 bases between them.